This T cell receptor beta chain was observed in a study of blood T cell repertoires in COVID-19. Study context: PBMCs, B-cell-depleted T cells, or T cells were the source of the cDNA or gDNA that made up the material.

The CDR3 consists of 15 residues. Germline V gene data show CDR1 as SGHDT and CDR2 as YYEEEE. With 3 bases clipped from V and 3 bases from J, the junction kept 5 bases outside the gene matches. In the authors' methods: Reference gene primer amplification yielded estimated nucleated cell counts. Libraries were prepared by immunoSEQ multiplex PCR; TCRdb keeps only in-frame clonotypes and omits some of them. Clone size and V and J calls were adopted from that table, with D and trimming inferred from the DNA. The sample yields fewer than 250,000 clones, 90% to 95% seen once. The chain employs TRBV5-6 and TRBJ1-4, with 7 positions matching TRBD1. Sequences were obtained from peripheral blood. This clonotype originated in a man younger than 40 with acute or convalescent COVID-19. Here the CDR3 DNA reads TGTGCCAGCAGCTCGACAGGGTGGGCTAATGAAAAACTGTTTTTT. It encodes CASSSTGWANEKLFF.